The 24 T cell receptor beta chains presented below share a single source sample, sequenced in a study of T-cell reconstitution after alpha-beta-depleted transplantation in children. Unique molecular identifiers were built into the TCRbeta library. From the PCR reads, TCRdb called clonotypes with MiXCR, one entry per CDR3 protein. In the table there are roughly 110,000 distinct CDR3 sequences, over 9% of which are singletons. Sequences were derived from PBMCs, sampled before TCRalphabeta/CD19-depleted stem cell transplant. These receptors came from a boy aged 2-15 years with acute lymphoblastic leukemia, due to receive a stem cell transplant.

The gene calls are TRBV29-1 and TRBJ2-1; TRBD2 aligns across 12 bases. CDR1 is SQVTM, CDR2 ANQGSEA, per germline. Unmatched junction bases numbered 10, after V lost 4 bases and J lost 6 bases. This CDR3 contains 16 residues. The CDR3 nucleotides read TGCAGCGTTGGGCCCGGGACTAGCGGGTTCCTCAATGAGCAGTTCTTC. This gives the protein CSVGPGTSGFLNEQFF.

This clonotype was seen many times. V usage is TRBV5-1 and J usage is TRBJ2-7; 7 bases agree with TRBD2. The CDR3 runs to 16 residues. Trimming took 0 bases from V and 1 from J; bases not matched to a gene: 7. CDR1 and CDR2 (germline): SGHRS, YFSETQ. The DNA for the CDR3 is TGCGCCAGCAGCTTGGGTACCCACGGGGGGTCCTACGAGCAGTACTTC. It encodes CASSLGTHGGSYEQYF.

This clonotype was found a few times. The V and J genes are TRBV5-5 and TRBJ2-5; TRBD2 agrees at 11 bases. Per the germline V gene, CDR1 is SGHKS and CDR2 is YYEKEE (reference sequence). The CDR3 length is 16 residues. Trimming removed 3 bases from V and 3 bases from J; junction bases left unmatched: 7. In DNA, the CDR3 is TGTGCCAGCAGCTGGAGTAGCGGGAGGGCCAAAGAGACCCAGTACTTC. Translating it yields CASSWSSGRAKETQYF.

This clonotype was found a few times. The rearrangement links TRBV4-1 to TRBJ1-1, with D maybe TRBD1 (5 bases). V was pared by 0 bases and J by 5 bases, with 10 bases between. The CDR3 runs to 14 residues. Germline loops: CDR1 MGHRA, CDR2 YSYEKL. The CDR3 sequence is CASSQDQGFTEAFF. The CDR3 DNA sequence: TGCGCCAGCAGCCAAGATCAGGGTTTTACTGAAGCTTTCTTT.

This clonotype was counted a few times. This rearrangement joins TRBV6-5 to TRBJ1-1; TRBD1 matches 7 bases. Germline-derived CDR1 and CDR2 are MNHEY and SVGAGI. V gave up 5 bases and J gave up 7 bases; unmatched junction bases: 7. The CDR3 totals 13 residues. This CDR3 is CASSRTGLVEAFF. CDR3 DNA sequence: TGTGCCAGCAGTCGGACAGGCCTTGTTGAAGCTTTCTTT.

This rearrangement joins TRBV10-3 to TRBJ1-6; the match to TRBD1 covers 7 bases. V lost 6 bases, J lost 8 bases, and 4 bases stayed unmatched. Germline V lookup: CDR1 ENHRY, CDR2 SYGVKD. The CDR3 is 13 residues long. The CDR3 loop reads CAIRTGPYSPLHF. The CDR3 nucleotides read TGTGCCATCAGGACAGGGCCCTATTCACCCCTCCACTTT.

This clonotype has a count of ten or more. In DNA form, the CDR3 reads TGTGCCAGCAGCTTAGGACAGGGCAGCAATCAGCCCCAGCATTTT. Amino acid sequence: CASSLGQGSNQPQHF. The chain couples TRBV7-8 to TRBJ1-5, with 7 bases that match TRBD1. J lost 1 base, V lost 1 base, and 1 base had no gene match. Germline V gives CDR1 SGHVS, CDR2 FQNEAQ. The CDR3 is made up of 15 amino acids.

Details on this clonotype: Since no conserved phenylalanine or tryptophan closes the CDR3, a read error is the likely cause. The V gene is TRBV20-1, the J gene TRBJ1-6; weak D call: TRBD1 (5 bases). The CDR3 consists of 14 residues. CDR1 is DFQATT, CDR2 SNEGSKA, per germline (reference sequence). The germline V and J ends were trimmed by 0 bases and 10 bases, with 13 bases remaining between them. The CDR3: CSARDRRRGSPLHS. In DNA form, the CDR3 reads TGCAGTGCTAGAGATCGGCGCCGGGGGTCACCCCTCCACTCT.

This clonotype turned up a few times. The CDR3 bases are TGTGCCAGCAGCGTAGCGAGAGGGACTAGCGGGAGGACCTACAATGAGCAGTTCTTC. This codes for CASSVARGTSGRTYNEQFF. The chain couples TRBV9 to TRBJ2-1; 15 bases agree with TRBD2. Germline loops: CDR1 SGDLS, CDR2 YYNGEE. Trimming removed 0 bases from V and 2 bases from J; junction bases left unmatched: 6. The CDR3 spans 19 residues.

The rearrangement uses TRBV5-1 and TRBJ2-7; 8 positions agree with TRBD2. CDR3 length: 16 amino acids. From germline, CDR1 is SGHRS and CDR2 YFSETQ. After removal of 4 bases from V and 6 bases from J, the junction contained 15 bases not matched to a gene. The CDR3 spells CASSPGGGGRTSEQYF. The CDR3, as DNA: TGCGCCAGCAGCCCCGGGGGGGGCGGGAGGACGTCCGAGCAGTACTTC.

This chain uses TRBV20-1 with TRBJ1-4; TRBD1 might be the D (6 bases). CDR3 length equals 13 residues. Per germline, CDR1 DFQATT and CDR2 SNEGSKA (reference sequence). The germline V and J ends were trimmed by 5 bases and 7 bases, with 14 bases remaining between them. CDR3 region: CSAPTGFSEKLFF. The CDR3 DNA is TGCAGTGCTCCTACAGGGTTCAGTGAAAAACTGTTTTTT.

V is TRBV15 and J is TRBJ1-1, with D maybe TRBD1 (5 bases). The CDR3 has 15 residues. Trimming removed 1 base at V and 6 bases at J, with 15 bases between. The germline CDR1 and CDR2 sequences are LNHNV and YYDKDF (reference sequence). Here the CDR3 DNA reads TGTGCCACCAGCAGAGGAAGGGTTGACAGATCTGAAGCTTTCTTT. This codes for CATSRGRVDRSEAFF.

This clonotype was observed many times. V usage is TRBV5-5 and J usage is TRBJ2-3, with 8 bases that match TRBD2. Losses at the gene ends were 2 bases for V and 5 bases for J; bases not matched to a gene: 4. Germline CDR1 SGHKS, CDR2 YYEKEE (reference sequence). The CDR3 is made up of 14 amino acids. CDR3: CASSFGRAGDTQYF. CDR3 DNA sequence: TGTGCCAGCAGCTTCGGGAGGGCCGGAGATACGCAGTATTTT. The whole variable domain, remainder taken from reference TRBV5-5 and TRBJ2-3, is DAGVTQSPTHLIKTRGQQVTLRCSPISGHKSVSWYQQVLGQGPQFIFQYYEKEERGRGNFPDRFSARQFPNYSSELNVNALLLGDSALYLCASSFGRAGDTQYFGPGTRLTVL.

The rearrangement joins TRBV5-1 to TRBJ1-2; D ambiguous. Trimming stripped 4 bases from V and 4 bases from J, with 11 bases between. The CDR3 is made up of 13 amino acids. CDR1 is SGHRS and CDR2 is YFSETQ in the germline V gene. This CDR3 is CASSPQVTYGYTF. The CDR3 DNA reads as TGCGCCAGCAGCCCCCAGGTTACCTATGGCTACACCTTC.

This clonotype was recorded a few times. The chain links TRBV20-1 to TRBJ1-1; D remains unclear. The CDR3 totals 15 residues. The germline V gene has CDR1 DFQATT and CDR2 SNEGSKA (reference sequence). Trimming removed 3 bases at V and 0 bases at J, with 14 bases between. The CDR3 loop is CSASHRARMNTEAFF. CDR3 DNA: TGCAGTGCTAGCCATCGGGCTCGCATGAACACTGAAGCTTTCTTT.

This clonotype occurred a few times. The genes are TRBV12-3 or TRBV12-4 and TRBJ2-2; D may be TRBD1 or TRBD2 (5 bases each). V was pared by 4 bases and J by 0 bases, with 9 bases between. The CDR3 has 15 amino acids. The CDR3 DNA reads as TGTGCCAGCAGTTGGGGGACCCCGAACACCGGGGAGCTGTTTTTT. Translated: CASSWGTPNTGELFF.

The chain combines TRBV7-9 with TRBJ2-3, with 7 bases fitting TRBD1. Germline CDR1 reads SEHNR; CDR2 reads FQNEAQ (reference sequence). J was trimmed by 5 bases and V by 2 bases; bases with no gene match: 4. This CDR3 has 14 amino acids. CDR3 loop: CASSLRQGIDTQYF. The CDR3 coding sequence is TGTGCCAGCAGCTTACGACAGGGAATAGATACGCAGTATTTT.

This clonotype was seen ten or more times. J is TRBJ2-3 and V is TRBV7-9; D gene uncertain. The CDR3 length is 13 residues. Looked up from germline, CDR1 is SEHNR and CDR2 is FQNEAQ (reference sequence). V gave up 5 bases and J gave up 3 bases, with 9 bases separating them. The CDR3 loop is CASSPPGTDTQYF. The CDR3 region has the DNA TGTGCCAGCAGCCCCCCTGGAACAGATACGCAGTATTTT. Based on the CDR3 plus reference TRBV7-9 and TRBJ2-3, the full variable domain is DTGVSQNPRHKITKRGQNVTFRCDPISEHNRLYWYRQTLGQGPEFLTYFQNEAQLEKSRLLSDRFSAERPKGSFSTLEIQRTEQGDSAMYLCASSPPGTDTQYFGPGTRLTVL.

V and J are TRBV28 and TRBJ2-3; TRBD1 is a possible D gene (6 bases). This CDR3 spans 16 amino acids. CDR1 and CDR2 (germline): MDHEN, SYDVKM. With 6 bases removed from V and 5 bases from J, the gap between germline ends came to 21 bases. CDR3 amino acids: CASSSGGGQGLDTQYF. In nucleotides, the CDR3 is TGTGCCAGCAGCAGTGGAGGTGGGCAGGGGCTAGATACGCAGTATTTT. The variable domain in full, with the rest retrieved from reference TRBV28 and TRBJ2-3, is DVKVTQSSRYLVKRTGEKVFLECVQDMDHENMFWYRQDPGLGLRLIYFSYDVKMKEKGDIPEGYSVSREKKERFSLILESASTNQTSMYLCASSSGGGQGLDTQYFGPGTRLTVL.

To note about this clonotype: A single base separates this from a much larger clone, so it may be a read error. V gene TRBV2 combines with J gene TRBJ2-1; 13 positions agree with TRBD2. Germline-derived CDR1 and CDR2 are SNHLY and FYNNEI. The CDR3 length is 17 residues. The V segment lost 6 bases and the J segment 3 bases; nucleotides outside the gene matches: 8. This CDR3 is CASSYPGLAGIYNEQFF. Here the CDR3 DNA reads TGTGCCAGCAGCTACCCGGGACTAGCGGGAATCTACAATGAGCAGTTCTTC.

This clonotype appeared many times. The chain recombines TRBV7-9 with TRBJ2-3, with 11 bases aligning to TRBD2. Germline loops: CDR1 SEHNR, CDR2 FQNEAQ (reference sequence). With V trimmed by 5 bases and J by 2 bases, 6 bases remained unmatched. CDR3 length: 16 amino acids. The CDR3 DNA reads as TGTGCCAGCAGCCCCCCTAGCGGGAGGTACACAGATACGCAGTATTTT. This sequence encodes CASSPPSGRYTDTQYF.

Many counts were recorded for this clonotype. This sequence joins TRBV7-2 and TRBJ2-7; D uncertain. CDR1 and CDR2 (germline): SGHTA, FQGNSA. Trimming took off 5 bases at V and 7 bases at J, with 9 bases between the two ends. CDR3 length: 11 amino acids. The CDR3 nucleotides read TGTGCCAGCAGCCTGCAAACGGAGCAGTACTTC. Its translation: CASSLQTEQYF. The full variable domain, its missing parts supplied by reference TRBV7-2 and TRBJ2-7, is GAGVSQSPSNKVTEKGKDVELRCDPISGHTALYWYRQSLGQGLEFLIYFQGNSAPDKSGLPSDRFSAERTGGSVSTLTIQRTQQEDSAVYLCASSLQTEQYFGPGTRLTVT.

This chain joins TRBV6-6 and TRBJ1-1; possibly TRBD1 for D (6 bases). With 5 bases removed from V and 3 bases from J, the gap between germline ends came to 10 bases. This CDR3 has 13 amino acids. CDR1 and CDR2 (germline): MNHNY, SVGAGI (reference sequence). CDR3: CASSATGDTEAFF. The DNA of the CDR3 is TGTGCCAGCAGTGCGACAGGTGACACTGAAGCTTTCTTT.

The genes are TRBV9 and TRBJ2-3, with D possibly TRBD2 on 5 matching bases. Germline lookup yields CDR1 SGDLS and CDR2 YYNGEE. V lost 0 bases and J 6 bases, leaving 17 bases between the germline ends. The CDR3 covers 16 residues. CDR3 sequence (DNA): TGTGCCAGCAGCGTAGCTGGGAGCGTCCCCTCCGATACGCAGTATTTT. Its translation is CASSVAGSVPSDTQYF.